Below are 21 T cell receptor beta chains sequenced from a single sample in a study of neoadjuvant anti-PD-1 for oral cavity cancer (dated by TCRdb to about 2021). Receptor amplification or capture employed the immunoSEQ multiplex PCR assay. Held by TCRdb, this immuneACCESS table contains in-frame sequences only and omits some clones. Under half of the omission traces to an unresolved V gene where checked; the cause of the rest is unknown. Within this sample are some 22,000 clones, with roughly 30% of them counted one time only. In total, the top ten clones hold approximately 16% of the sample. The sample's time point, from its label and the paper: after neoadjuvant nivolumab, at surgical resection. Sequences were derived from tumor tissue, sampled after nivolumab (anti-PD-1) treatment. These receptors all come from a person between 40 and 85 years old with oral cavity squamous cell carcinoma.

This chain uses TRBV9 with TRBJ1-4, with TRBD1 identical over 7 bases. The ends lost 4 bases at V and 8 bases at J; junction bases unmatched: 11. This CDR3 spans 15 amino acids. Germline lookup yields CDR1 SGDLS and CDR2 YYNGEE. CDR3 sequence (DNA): TGTGCCAGCAGCTGGGGAACAGGGGAGGGGGAAAAACTGTTTTTT. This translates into CASSWGTGEGEKLFF.

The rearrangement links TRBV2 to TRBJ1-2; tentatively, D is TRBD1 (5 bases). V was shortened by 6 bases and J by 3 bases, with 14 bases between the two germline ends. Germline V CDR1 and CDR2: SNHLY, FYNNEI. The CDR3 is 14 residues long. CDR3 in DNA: TGTGCCAGCAGACAAGGGGAAGATGACTATGGCTACACCTTC. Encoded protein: CASRQGEDDYGYTF.

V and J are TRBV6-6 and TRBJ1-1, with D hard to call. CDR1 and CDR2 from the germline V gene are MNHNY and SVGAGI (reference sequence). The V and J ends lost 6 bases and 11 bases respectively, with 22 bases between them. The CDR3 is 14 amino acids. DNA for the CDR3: TGTGCCAGCAGGGACGGGCGGGCAGTTGGCTGGGCTTTCTTT. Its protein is CASRDGRAVGWAFF.

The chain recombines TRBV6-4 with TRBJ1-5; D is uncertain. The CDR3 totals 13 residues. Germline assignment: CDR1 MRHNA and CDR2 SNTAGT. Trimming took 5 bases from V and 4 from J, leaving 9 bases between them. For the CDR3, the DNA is TGTGCCAGCAGTCAGGACCCTAATCAGCCCCAGCATTTT. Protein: CASSQDPNQPQHF.

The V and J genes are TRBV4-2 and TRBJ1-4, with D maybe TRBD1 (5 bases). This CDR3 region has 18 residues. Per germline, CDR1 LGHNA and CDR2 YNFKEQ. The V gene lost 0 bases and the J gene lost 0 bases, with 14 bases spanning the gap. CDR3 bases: TGTGCCAGCAGCCAAGATGGGGCAGGGAAGACAACTAATGAAAAACTGTTTTTT. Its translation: CASSQDGAGKTTNEKLFF.

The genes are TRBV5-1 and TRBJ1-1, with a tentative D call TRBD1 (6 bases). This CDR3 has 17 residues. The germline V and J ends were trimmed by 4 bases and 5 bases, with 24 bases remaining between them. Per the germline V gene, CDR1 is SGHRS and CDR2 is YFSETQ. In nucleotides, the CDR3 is TGCGCCAGCAGCGTGGGGGTGGCGGGGGCGCGGGAAACTGAAGCTTTCTTT. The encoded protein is CASSVGVAGARETEAFF.

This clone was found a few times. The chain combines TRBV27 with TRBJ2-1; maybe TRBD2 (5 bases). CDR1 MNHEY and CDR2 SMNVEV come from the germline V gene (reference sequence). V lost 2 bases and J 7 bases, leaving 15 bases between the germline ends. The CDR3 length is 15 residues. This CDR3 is CASSLKGLWRNEQFF. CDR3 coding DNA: TGTGCCAGCAGTTTAAAGGGTCTATGGAGGAATGAGCAGTTCTTC.

The chain's CDR3 is CASSFLGTGKYEQYF. The CDR3 region has the DNA TGTGCCAGCAGCTTTCTCGGGACAGGGAAATACGAGCAGTACTTC. The chain employs TRBV5-6 and TRBJ2-7, with 9 bases aligning to TRBD1. V gave up 2 bases and J gave up 4 bases; unmatched junction bases: 7. Germline V gene lookup returns CDR1 SGHDT and CDR2 YYEEEE. The CDR3 totals 15 residues.

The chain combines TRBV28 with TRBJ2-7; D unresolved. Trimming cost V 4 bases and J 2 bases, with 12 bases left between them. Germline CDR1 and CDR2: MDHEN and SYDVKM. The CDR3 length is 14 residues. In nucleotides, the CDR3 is TGTGCCAGCAGTTGGAGCAGTATCCCCTACGAGCAGTACTTC. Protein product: CASSWSSIPYEQYF. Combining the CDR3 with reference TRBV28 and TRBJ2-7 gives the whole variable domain DVKVTQSSRYLVKRTGEKVFLECVQDMDHENMFWYRQDPGLGLRLIYFSYDVKMKEKGDIPEGYSVSREKKERFSLILESASTNQTSMYLCASSWSSIPYEQYFGPGTRLTVT.

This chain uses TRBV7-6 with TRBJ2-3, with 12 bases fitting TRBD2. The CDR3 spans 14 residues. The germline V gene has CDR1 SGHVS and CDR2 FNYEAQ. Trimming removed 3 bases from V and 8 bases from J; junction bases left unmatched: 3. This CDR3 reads CASSFGLAGSTQYF. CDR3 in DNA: TGTGCCAGCAGCTTCGGACTAGCGGGGAGTACGCAGTATTTT.

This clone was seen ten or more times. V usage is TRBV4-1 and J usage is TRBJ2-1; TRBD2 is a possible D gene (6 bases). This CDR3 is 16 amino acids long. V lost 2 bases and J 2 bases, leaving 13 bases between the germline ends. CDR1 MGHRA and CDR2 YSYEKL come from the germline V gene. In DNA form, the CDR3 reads TGCGCCAGCAGCCAACTTCGGGACTTCCCCTACAATGAGCAGTTCTTC. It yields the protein CASSQLRDFPYNEQFF.

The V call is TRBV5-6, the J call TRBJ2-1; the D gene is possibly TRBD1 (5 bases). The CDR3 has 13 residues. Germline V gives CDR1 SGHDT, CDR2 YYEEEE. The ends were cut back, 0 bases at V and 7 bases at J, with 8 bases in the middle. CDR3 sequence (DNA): TGTGCCAGCAGCTTGGACAGGAGAAATGAGCAGTTCTTC. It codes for CASSLDRRNEQFF. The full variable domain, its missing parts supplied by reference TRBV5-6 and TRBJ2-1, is DAGVTQSPTHLIKTRGQQVTLRCSPKSGHDTVSWYQQALGQGPQFIFQYYEEEERQRGNFPDRFSGHQFPNYSSELNVNALLLGDSALYLCASSLDRRNEQFFGPGTRLTVL.

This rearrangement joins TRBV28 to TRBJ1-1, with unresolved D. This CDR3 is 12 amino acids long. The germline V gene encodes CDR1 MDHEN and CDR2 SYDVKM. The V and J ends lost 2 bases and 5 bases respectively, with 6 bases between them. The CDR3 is CASSLVRTEAFF. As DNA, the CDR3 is TGTGCCAGCAGTTTAGTGCGGACTGAAGCTTTCTTT.

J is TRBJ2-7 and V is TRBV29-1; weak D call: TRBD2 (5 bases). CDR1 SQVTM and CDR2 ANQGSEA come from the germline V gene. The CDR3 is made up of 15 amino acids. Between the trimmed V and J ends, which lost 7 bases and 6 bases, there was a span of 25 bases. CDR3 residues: CSALLPGAGIGEQYF. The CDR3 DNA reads TGCAGCGCCCTACTTCCTGGCGCGGGTATCGGCGAGCAGTACTTC.

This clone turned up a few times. Here the CDR3 DNA reads TGTGCCAGCAGCTTTCTAGCGGGAGCCCCCGATACGCAGTATTTT. It is translated as CASSFLAGAPDTQYF. The rearrangement links TRBV5-4 to TRBJ2-3, with 10 nucleotides matching TRBD2. The CDR3 contains 15 residues. CDR1 and CDR2 from the germline V gene are SGHNT and YYREEE (reference sequence). The J segment lost 6 bases and the V segment lost 2 bases, leaving 6 bases of the junction unmatched.

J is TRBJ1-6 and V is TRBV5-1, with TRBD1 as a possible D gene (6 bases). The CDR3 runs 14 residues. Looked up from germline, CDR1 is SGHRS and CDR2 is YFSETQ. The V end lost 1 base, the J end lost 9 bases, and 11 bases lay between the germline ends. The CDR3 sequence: CASSLYEQGSPLHF. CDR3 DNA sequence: TGCGCCAGCAGCTTGTACGAACAGGGTTCACCCCTCCACTTT.

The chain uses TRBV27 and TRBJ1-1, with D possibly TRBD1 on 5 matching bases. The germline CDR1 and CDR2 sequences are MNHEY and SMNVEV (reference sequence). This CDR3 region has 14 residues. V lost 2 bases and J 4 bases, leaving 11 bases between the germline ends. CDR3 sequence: CASSLAFGATEAFF. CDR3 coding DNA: TGTGCCAGCAGTTTAGCCTTTGGGGCCACTGAAGCTTTCTTT.

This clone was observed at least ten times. DNA of the CDR3: TGTGCCAGCAGTTCGGTCAGCCCCTATGGCTACACCTTC. Amino acids: CASSSVSPYGYTF. The chain couples TRBV2 to TRBJ1-2; D not certain. V lost 5 bases, J lost 4 bases, and 11 bases lay in between. Germline V gives CDR1 SNHLY, CDR2 FYNNEI. This CDR3 spans 13 amino acids.

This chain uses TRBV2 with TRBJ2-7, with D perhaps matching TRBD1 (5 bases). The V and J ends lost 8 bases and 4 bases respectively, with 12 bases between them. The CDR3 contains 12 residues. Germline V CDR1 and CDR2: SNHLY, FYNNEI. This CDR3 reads CASLGRKYEQYF. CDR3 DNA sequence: TGTGCCAGCCTGGGGCGGAAATACGAGCAGTACTTC.

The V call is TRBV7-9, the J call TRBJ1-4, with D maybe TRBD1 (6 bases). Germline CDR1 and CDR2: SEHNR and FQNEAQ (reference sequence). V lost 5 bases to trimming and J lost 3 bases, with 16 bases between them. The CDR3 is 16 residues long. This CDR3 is CASSPQGRGANEKLFF. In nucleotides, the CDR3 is TGTGCCAGCAGCCCACAGGGACGGGGGGCTAATGAAAAACTGTTTTTT.

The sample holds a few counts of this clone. The CDR3 reads CASSQGPGQGMSGYTF. In DNA, the CDR3 is TGCGCCAGCAGCCAAGGCCCGGGACAGGGTATGTCTGGCTACACCTTC. V gene TRBV4-1 combines with J gene TRBJ1-2, with 9 bases that match TRBD1. The germline CDR1 and CDR2 sequences are MGHRA and YSYEKL. V lost 1 base to trimming and J lost 7 bases; unmatched junction nucleotides: 10. This CDR3 is 16 amino acids long.